This T cell receptor beta chain appears in the sequencing data of a study of blood T cell repertoires in COVID-19. Study overall: From the United States, Italy and Spain came samples of acute and convalescent COVID-19.

The V segment lost 6 bases and the J segment 5 bases; nucleotides outside the gene matches: 15. The CDR3 is made up of 16 amino acids. Per the germline V gene, CDR1 is MNHEY and CDR2 is SMNVEV (reference sequence). Per the original methods: Nucleated cell counts were estimated from reference gene primer amplification. TCRdb keeps only in-frame clones here, not all; method: immunoSEQ multiplex PCR. V, J and clone size reflect that table, while D and trimming were determined from the DNA. Of 200,000 to 300,000 clones detected, 86% appear once; the ten largest clones hold 5.5% to 6%. This sequence was found in a woman of 80 years or more with COVID-19, enrolled during active disease. J is TRBJ2-5 and V is TRBV27; 7 bases line up with TRBD2. The sample was peripheral blood. CDR3 sequence (DNA): TGTGCCAGCAGCAACCTTTTTGTGAGGGAGGGTGAGACCCAGTACTTC. Protein sequence: CASSNLFVREGETQYF.